Below, 20 T cell receptor beta chains from the same sample are listed, as sequenced in a study of T cell responses to AZD1222 COVID-19 vaccine. This table comes from immunoSEQ multiplex PCR, and its TCRdb copy is limited to in-frame clones, with some not included. Of tens of thousands of clones in the sample, 80% were seen once. The material sequenced was peripheral blood, taken on day 0 of AZD1222 vaccination. Receptors were obtained from an adult in good health.

This sequence joins TRBV19 and TRBJ2-3; TRBD2 matches 8 bases. The J segment lost 1 base and the V segment lost 6 bases, leaving 0 bases of the junction unmatched. Germline V gives CDR1 LNHDA, CDR2 SQIVND (reference sequence). CDR3 length: 13 residues. CDR3 sequence (DNA): TGTGCCAGTAGACTAGCGGGCACAGATACGCAGTATTTT. Amino acids: CASRLAGTDTQYF.

This sequence joins TRBV11-3 and TRBJ2-7; D is possibly TRBD1 or TRBD2 (5 bases each). Germline V gene lookup returns CDR1 SGHNT and CDR2 YENEEA. The length of the CDR3 is 17 residues. V was pared by 0 bases and J by 3 bases, with 18 bases between. The CDR3 region is CASSLDKLGVGDYEQYF. In DNA, the CDR3 is TGTGCCAGCAGCTTAGATAAATTGGGGGTAGGGGACTACGAGCAGTACTTC.

The chain uses TRBV7-2 and TRBJ2-3; the match to TRBD1 covers 7 bases. The CDR3 has 14 residues. V lost 5 bases to trimming and J lost 6 bases; unmatched junction nucleotides: 8. Germline assignment: CDR1 SGHTA and CDR2 FQGNSA. CDR3 loop: CASSPDRVSDTQYF. The CDR3, as DNA: TGTGCCAGCAGCCCCGACAGGGTTTCGGATACGCAGTATTTT.

This clone appeared once. V and J are TRBV5-6 and TRBJ1-2, with TRBD1 identical over 7 bases. The CDR3 has 16 residues. Germline CDR1 and CDR2: SGHDT and YYEEEE. Trimming removed 0 bases from V and 4 bases from J; junction bases left unmatched: 9. The CDR3 DNA reads as TGTGCCAGCAGCTTGGCGTACAGGGGAGAAGCCTATGGCTACACCTTC. This sequence encodes CASSLAYRGEAYGYTF.

This sequence joins TRBV27 and TRBJ1-6; D ambiguous. The ends were cut back, 2 bases at V and 6 bases at J, with 11 bases in the middle. Germline CDR1 reads MNHEY; CDR2 reads SMNVEV (reference sequence). The CDR3 runs to 15 residues. The CDR3: CASSLLSRINSPLHF. Here the CDR3 DNA reads TGTGCCAGCAGTTTACTGAGCCGGATTAATTCACCCCTCCACTTT.

This chain uses TRBV6-5 with TRBJ2-6; unclear D gene. Trimming cost V 6 bases and J 2 bases, with 11 bases left between them. This CDR3 has 15 amino acids. Looked up from germline, CDR1 is MNHEY and CDR2 is SVGAGI. The CDR3 sequence is CASSPHQAGANVLTF. DNA for the CDR3: TGTGCCAGCAGCCCACATCAGGCTGGGGCCAACGTCCTGACTTTC.

The chain carries TRBV5-6 and TRBJ2-5; 7 bases line up with TRBD2. Germline V CDR1 and CDR2: SGHDT, YYEEEE. CDR3 length equals 17 residues. V lost 1 base to trimming and J lost 1 base; unmatched junction nucleotides: 10. In DNA, the CDR3 is TGTGCCAGCAGCTTGATGTTCCGGGCTAGCGGCCAAGAGACCCAGTACTTC. This codes for CASSLMFRASGQETQYF.

V gene TRBV6-5 combines with J gene TRBJ2-7; TRBD2 agrees at 8 bases. The V gene's germline CDR1 is MNHEY and CDR2 SVGAGI. V dropped 5 bases and J dropped 5; count of bases not matched to a gene: 8. This CDR3 region has 14 residues. CDR3 amino acids: CASSPAGGVNEQYF. DNA of the CDR3: TGTGCCAGCAGTCCTGCGGGGGGTGTGAACGAGCAGTACTTC.

The V and J genes are TRBV30 and TRBJ2-3, with 10 bases lining up with TRBD2. V lost 6 bases, J lost 2 bases, and 2 bases stayed unmatched. This CDR3 has 13 residues. Germline CDR1 is GTSNPN and CDR2 is SVGIG (reference sequence). CDR3 region: CACSGGITDTQYF. In DNA, the CDR3 is TGTGCCTGTAGCGGGGGGATCACAGATACGCAGTATTTT.

This rearrangement joins TRBV7-6 to TRBJ2-5, with D perhaps TRBD1 (5 bases). This CDR3 contains 11 residues. CDR1 SGHVS and CDR2 FNYEAQ come from the germline V gene. Trimming pared 6 bases from V and 9 bases from J, leaving 11 bases between. The CDR3 sequence: CASRREGAQYF. The CDR3 DNA is TGTGCCAGCAGAAGGGAAGGGGCCCAGTACTTC.

V gene TRBV27 combines with J gene TRBJ1-5; 11 nucleotides agree with TRBD1. With V trimmed by 8 bases and J by 2 bases, 14 bases remained unmatched. The CDR3 sequence is 18 residues long. The germline CDR1 and CDR2 sequences are MNHEY and SMNVEV (reference sequence). Here the CDR3 DNA reads TGTGCCAGCCCCCCCCGGACAGGGGGCCCTTGGCGCAATCAGCCCCAGCATTTT. It encodes CASPPRTGGPWRNQPQHF.

The chain joins TRBV3-1 (or the pseudogene TRBV3-2) to TRBJ1-5; possibly TRBD1 for D (5 bases). Germline CDR1 LGHDT, CDR2 YNNKEL (reference sequence). Trimming stripped 0 bases from V and 5 bases from J, with 14 bases between. There are 16 residues in the CDR3. The chain's CDR3 is CASSQDPAGRDQPQHF. In DNA, the CDR3 is TGTGCCAGCAGCCAAGATCCCGCAGGGCGGGATCAGCCCCAGCATTTT.

This clone was recorded a few times. The rearrangement uses TRBV6-5 and TRBJ1-2; perhaps TRBD1 as D (6 bases). CDR3 length: 14 residues. Germline V lookup: CDR1 MNHEY, CDR2 SVGAGI. Trimming pared 6 bases from V and 3 bases from J, leaving 14 bases between. The CDR3 reads CASSAGGADYGYTF. The CDR3 nucleotides read TGTGCCAGCAGCGCGGGGGGGGCTGACTATGGCTACACCTTC.

The chain is built from TRBV6-1 and TRBJ1-2; TRBD1 aligns across 7 bases. Germline V gene sequence: CDR1 MNHNS, CDR2 SASEGT. The CDR3 consists of 14 residues. V lost 3 bases to trimming and J lost 4 bases; unmatched junction nucleotides: 5. The CDR3 here is CASSDSPGGYGYTF. The CDR3 coding sequence is TGTGCCAGCAGTGATTCGCCAGGGGGCTATGGCTACACCTTC.

The V and J genes are TRBV18 and TRBJ1-3; TRBD1 might be the D (6 bases). From germline, CDR1 is KGHSH and CDR2 LQKENI. This CDR3 is built from 17 residues. V was clipped by 3 bases and J by 4 bases, with 19 bases between them. Here the CDR3 reads CASSPLPGHSPGNTIYF. The CDR3 DNA reads as TGTGCCAGCTCACCTTTACCGGGACACTCACCCGGAAACACCATATATTTT.

The chain couples TRBV5-4 to TRBJ2-7; TRBD2 aligns across 13 bases. Per the germline V gene, CDR1 is SGHNT and CDR2 is YYREEE (reference sequence). There are 15 residues in the CDR3. The junction had 7 bases not matched to a gene; V was cut back by 5 bases and J by 5 bases. CDR3 bases: TGTGCCAGCAGGCCTGGACTAGCGGGGGCTAACGAGCAGTACTTC. It encodes CASRPGLAGANEQYF.

This sequence joins TRBV29-1 and TRBJ2-2; D remains unclear. The CDR3 consists of 13 residues. Germline V gene data show CDR1 as SQVTM and CDR2 as ANQGSEA. Trimming took 8 bases from V and 0 from J, leaving 10 bases between them. As DNA, the CDR3 is TGCAGCTACTGTACCGCGAACACCGGGGAGCTGTTTTTT. This gives the protein CSYCTANTGELFF.

CDR3 sequence reads: CASSPERALDRANYGYTF. The DNA for the CDR3 is TGTGCCAGTAGTCCTGAAAGGGCTTTGGACAGGGCAAACTATGGCTACACCTTC. The chain couples TRBV19 to TRBJ1-2; 8 bases match TRBD1. There are 18 residues in the CDR3. Germline V gene sequence: CDR1 LNHDA, CDR2 SQIVND (reference sequence). The V gene end was trimmed by 5 bases and the J gene end by 2 bases; junction bases not matched to a gene: 16.

This CDR3 is CASSFVGTSFTDTQYF. CDR3 coding DNA: TGTGCCAGCAGCTTCGTAGGGACTAGCTTCACAGATACGCAGTATTTT. This chain uses TRBV7-2 with TRBJ2-3; 9 bases map to TRBD2. The ends lost 3 bases at V and 2 bases at J; junction bases unmatched: 6. The CDR3 is 16 amino acids. Germline CDR1 is SGHTA and CDR2 is FQGNSA.

CDR3 coding DNA: TGTGCCTGGACTAGCGGGGGGGCAGATACGCAGTATTTT. It codes for CAWTSGGADTQYF. The rearrangement uses TRBV30 and TRBJ2-3, with 12 bases fitting TRBD2. This CDR3 contains 13 residues. The V segment lost 4 bases and the J segment 4 bases; nucleotides outside the gene matches: 0. Germline assignment: CDR1 GTSNPN and CDR2 SVGIG (reference sequence).